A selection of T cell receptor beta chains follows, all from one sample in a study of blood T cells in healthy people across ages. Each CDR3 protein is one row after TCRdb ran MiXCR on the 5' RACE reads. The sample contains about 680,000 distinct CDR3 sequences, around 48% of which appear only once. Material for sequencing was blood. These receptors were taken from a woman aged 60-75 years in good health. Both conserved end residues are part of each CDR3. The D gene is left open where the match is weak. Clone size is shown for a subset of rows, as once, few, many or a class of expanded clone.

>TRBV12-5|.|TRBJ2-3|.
CASGLGADTQYF
TGTGCTAGTGGTCTCGGTGCAGATACGCAGTATTTT
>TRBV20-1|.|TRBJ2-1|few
CSAPYRGTALSDEQFF
TGCAGTGCTCCCTACCGCGGGACAGCCTTGTCGGATGAGCAGTTCTTC
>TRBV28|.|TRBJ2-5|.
CASSLVQGMLQETQYF
TGTGCCAGCAGTTTAGTTCAGGGGATGTTGCAAGAGACCCAGTACTTC
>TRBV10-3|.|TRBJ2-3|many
CAIRGTATDTQYF
TGTGCCATCAGGGGGACTGCCACAGATACGCAGTATTTT
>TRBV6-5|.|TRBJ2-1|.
CASRYTSYNEQFF
TGTGCCAGCAGGTACACTAGTTACAATGAGCAGTTCTTC
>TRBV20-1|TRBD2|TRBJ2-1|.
CSASMTSTYNEQFF
TGCAGTGCTAGCATGACTAGCACCTACAATGAGCAGTTCTTC
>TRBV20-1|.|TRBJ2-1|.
CSAREGGAAFF
TGCAGTGCTAGAGAGGGGGGAGCGGCGTTCTTC
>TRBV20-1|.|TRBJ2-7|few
CSAASSYEQYF
TGCAGTGCTGCATCCTCCTACGAGCAGTACTTC
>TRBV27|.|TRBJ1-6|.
CASSTRQESSYNSPLHF
TGTGCCAGCAGTACCCGACAGGAGAGCTCCTATAATTCACCCCTCCACTTT
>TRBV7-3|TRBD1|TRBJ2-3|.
CASSLGTGYSTDTQYF
TGTGCCAGCAGCTTAGGGACAGGATACAGCACAGATACGCAGTATTTT
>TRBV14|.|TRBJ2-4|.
CASSQVGQGSGKRIQYF
TGTGCCAGCAGCCAAGTAGGTCAGGGGTCGGGGAAACGGATTCAGTACTTC
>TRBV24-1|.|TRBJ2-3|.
CATSAPRVGVFFTDTQYF
TGTGCCACCAGTGCCCCTCGGGTTGGCGTTTTCTTCACAGATACGCAGTATTTT
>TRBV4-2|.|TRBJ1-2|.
CASSQGGDGYTF
TGTGCCAGCAGCCAAGGAGGGGATGGCTACACCTTC
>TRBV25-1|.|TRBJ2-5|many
CASSDAGAQATQYF
TGTGCCAGCAGTGACGCAGGGGCCCAAGCGACCCAGTACTTC
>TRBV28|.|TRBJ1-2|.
CASSREQFYGYTF
TGTGCCAGCAGTCGGGAGCAGTTCTATGGCTACACCTTC
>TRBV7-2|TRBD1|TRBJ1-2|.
CASSTGQLGGYTF
TGTGCCAGCAGCACGGGACAGCTTGGTGGCTACACCTTC
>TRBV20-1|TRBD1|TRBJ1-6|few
CSASNRGLNSPLHF
TGCAGTGCTAGTAACAGGGGTTTGAATTCACCCCTCCACTTT
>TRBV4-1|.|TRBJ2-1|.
CASSQDITPNEQFF
TGCGCCAGCAGCCAAGATATCACACCCAATGAGCAGTTCTTC
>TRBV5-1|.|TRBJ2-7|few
CASSFLADEYEQYF
TGCGCCAGCAGCTTTTTAGCGGACGAATACGAGCAGTACTTC
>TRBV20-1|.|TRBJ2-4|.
CSAIRKRNAKNIQYF
TGCAGTGCTATTAGAAAGCGGAACGCCAAAAACATTCAGTACTTC
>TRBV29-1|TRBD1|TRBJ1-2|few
CSVEERTGGYGYTF
TGCAGCGTTGAAGAACGGACAGGGGGCTATGGCTACACCTTC
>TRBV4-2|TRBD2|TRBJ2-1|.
CASSQGEGFREQFF
TGTGCCAGCAGCCAAGGGGAGGGGTTTAGGGAGCAGTTCTTC
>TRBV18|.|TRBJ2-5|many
CASSPMETQYF
TGTGCCAGCAGCCCGATGGAGACCCAGTACTTC
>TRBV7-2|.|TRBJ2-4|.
CASSPNPGNSYEQYF
TGTGCCAGCAGCCCGAATCCGGGAAATTCCTACGAACAGTACTTC
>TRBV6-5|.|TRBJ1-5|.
CASSYGGPGSNQPQHF
TGTGCCAGCAGTTACGGGGGACCAGGGAGCAATCAGCCCCAGCATTTT
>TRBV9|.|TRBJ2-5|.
CASSVESSGTQYF
TGTGCCAGCAGCGTAGAGAGTTCCGGGACCCAGTACTTC
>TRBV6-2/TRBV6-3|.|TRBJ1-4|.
CASSRRQSPGGKLFF
TGTGCCAGCAGCAGACGACAGAGCCCCGGAGGAAAACTGTTTTTT
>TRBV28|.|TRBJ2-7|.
CASSDSTYEQYF
TGTGCCAGCAGTGACAGCACCTACGAGCAGTACTTC
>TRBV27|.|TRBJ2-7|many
CASMGGASYEQYF
TGTGCCAGCATGGGCGGTGCTTCCTACGAGCAGTACTTC
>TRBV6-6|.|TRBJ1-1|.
CASSYGDLRNTEAFF
TGTGCCAGCAGTTACGGGGATCTTCGGAACACTGAAGCTTTCTTT
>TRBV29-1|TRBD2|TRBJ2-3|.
CSVVLAGGSTDTQYF
TGCAGCGTTGTACTAGCGGGAGGTTCCACAGATACGCAGTATTTT
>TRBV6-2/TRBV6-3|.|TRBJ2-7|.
CASSGHKTSYEQYF
TGTGCCAGCAGTGGGCACAAAACCTCCTACGAGCAGTACTTC
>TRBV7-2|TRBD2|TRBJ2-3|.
CASSASTLAGVGTDTQYF
TGTGCCAGCAGCGCCAGCACTTTAGCGGGAGTGGGAACAGATACGCAGTATTTT
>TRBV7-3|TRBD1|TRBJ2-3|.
CASSLKGTGGTDTQYF
TGTGCCAGCAGCTTAAAAGGAACAGGGGGCACAGATACGCAGTATTTT
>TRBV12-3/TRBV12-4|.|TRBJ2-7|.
CASSLNQASYEQYF
TGTGCCAGCAGTTTAAACCAGGCCTCCTACGAGCAGTACTTC
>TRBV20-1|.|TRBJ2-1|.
CSAIRLQDEQFF
TGCAGTGCTATCAGATTACAGGATGAGCAGTTCTTC
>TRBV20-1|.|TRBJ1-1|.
CSASWGGRLNTEAFF
TGCAGTGCTTCCTGGGGGGGGCGGTTGAACACTGAAGCTTTCTTT